This T cell receptor beta chain was documented in a study of blood T cell repertoires in COVID-19. The wider study: Material from acute and convalescent COVID-19 was sourced from the United States, Italy and Spain.

Germline V gene lookup returns CDR1 ENHRY and CDR2 SYGVKD. V lost 6 bases, J lost 1 base, and 6 bases lay in between. The CDR3 length is 12 residues. In the original processing: Amplification with reference gene primers provided the estimates of nucleated cell counts. Sequenced by immunoSEQ multiplex PCR; TCRdb stores in-frame clones only, minus some. From that table come the V and J calls and clone size; the DNA was used to work out D and trimming. Of roughly 57,000 clones listed, 90% are singletons. The sequenced sample consisted of peripheral blood. The chain has TRBV10-3 and TRBJ1-1; D not certain. The clonotype originates from a human donor in a cohort sampled during active COVID-19. The CDR3: CAISPGNTEAFF. The CDR3 coding sequence is TGTGCCATCAGCCCGGGGAACACTGAAGCTTTCTTT.